What follows is one T cell receptor (beta chain) and its context. Its specificity is not known. This sample was included in a study of T cells expressing NK-cell markers. Study-level background: From sorted CD3+CD56+NKG2C+, CD3+CD56+NKG2C- and CD3+CD56-NKG2C+ T cells came the TCR beta repertoires.

The CDR3 is 16 residues long. Germline loops: CDR1 DFQATT, CDR2 SNEGSKA (reference sequence). Findings of the study overall: CD8+ T cells in six or seven donors included dominant NKG2C+ clonotypes at about 1.0-8%. Expanded NKG2C+ T cell clones had unclear HCMV specificity.

Reanalyzing the 5' RACE reads, TCRdb keeps one entry per CDR3 protein, without DNA. In total, the table holds about 160,000 distinct CDR3 sequences. The J gene is TRBJ1-1, the V gene TRBV20-1; TCRdb picks TRBD1, but there is no DNA to check that call. Specimen: blood T cells: a sorted CD56 or NKG2C T cell subset, CD4+ or CD8+ T cells, or bulk PBMC T cells (not recorded which). This TCR was sampled from a woman between 18 and 69 years old in good health. The CDR3 sequence: CSATDRGRARGTEAFF.